This TCR beta chain was profiled in a study of blood T cell repertoires in COVID-19. Looking at the study overall: The United States, Italy and Spain were the sources of the acute and convalescent COVID-19 samples.

Measured with immunoSEQ multiplex PCR; TCRdb has only the in-frame clones, and not every one. The repertoire holds just over 300,000 clones, approximately 83% seen once, with under 2.5% in the top ten. The CDR3 has 17 residues if both end residues are counted. On this clone: The limits of the CDR3 on the DNA are not certain, so only TCRdb's listed CDR3 is given.

Participant ages covered roughly 18 to 89 years across some 25 US areas. Recovered Cohort 3 donors showed two negative PCRs, clearance, or symptom resolution. Sequencing was carried out using PBMCs or T cells enriched from blood (not recorded which). The chain uses TRBV21-1 and TRBJ2-6; TRBD2, the table's D call, lacks a check against the DNA. TRBV21-1 is tagged as a pseudogene. This TCR came from a man younger than 40 who had recovered from COVID-19. CDR3 protein: CASSKEVWGAGANVLTF.